This TCR beta chain appears in the sequencing data of a study of blood T cell repertoires in COVID-19. Study-wide background: Samples representing acute and convalescent COVID-19 were sourced from the United States, Italy and Spain.

Participants spanned ages roughly 18 to 95 years and resided in about 25 US areas. Donors were grouped by their self-reported clinical history. Under the authors' procedure: Amplifying reference gene primers gave estimates of nucleated cell counts. Libraries were prepared by immunoSEQ multiplex PCR; TCRdb keeps only in-frame clonotypes and omits some of them. V and J calls and clone size are given by that table; D and trimming were obtained from the DNA. The data show about 330,000 clones, about 92% seen once. This clone has just one count. Trimming stripped 11 bases from V and 2 bases from J, with 7 bases between. This CDR3 is built from 11 residues.

The clonotype was recovered from a young woman who had recovered from COVID-19. What was sequenced was PBMCs or T cells enriched from blood (not recorded which). This chain joins TRBV12-3 or TRBV12-4 and TRBJ2-1; possibly TRBD2 for D (5 bases). The CDR3 DNA reads TGTGCCTCCGGGACCTACAATGAGCAGTTCTTC. The encoded protein is CASGTYNEQFF.